The source of this TCR beta chain is a study of blood T cell repertoires in COVID-19. Study-level background: Spain, Italy and the United States supplied samples that represented acute and convalescent COVID-19. T cells, B-cell-depleted T cells, or PBMCs provided the cDNA or gDNA that served as material.

Per the authors' pipeline: From reference gene primer amplification, estimates of nucleated cell counts were derived. Measured with immunoSEQ multiplex PCR; TCRdb has only the in-frame clones, and not every one. D and trimming were read from the DNA, whereas the V and J calls and clone size are those reported in that table. Among tens of thousands of clones listed, roughly 83% were seen once. From germline, CDR1 is SGHNT and CDR2 YYREEE (reference sequence). Trimming pared 4 bases from V and 6 bases from J, leaving 14 bases between. This CDR3 is 14 amino acids long. This chain uses TRBV5-4 with TRBJ1-5; tentatively, D is TRBD1 (5 bases). Sample: peripheral blood. The TCR sequence derives from a man between 65 and 79 years old with acute or convalescent COVID-19. In DNA, the CDR3 is TGTGCCAGCAGCAAAGGGAGGGGAGGTCAGCCCCAGCATTTT. Translated, it gives CASSKGRGGQPQHF.